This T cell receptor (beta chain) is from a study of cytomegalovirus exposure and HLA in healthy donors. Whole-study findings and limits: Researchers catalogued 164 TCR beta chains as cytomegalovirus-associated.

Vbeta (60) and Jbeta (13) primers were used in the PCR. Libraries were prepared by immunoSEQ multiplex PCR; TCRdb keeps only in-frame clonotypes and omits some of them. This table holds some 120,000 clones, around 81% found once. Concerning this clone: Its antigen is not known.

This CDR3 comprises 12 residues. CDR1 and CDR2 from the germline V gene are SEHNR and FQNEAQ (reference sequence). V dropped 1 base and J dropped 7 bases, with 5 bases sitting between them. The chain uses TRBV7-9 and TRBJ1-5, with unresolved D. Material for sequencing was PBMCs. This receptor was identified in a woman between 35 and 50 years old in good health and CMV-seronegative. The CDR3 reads CASSLGGQPQHF. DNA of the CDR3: TGTGCCAGCAGCTTAGGCGGACAGCCCCAGCATTTT.